A single sample is the source of the 24 T cell receptor beta chains below, sequenced in a study of regulatory T cells in long-lasting Graves disease. Time point here: newly diagnosed GD, antithyroid drugs for less than 3 months. Preparation of the TCR library used RNA extracted from PBMCs. For TCR beta, libraries came from iRepertoire HTBI primers and Arm-PCR of CDR3 regions. MiXCR was run by TCRdb on the multiplex PCR reads, yielding one entry per CDR3 protein. In the table there are about 610,000 distinct CDR3 sequences, roughly 16% of which are singletons. These data also featured in a second study, about T cells in Graves' hyperthyroidism and ophthalmopathy.

The specimen was peripheral blood mononuclear cells (PBMCs), collected at new diagnosis, from a patient treated with antithyroid drugs. These receptor sequences come from a man aged 18 to 35 with Graves disease.

Regarding this clonotype: This is likely a read error, given that the CDR3 carries no conserved phenylalanine or tryptophan at its end. The chain combines TRBV28 with TRBJ1-2, with 7 bases that match TRBD1. The J segment lost 8 bases and the V segment lost 5 bases, leaving 11 bases of the junction unmatched. This CDR3 comprises 14 residues. The germline V gene has CDR1 MDHEN and CDR2 SYDVKM. The CDR3 here is CASSPSDRVGGYTI. In DNA form, the CDR3 reads TGTGCCAGCAGTCCATCAGACAGGGTGGGCGGCTACACCATC.

This clonotype was observed at least ten times. The chain uses TRBV18 and TRBJ2-7; 7 bases fit TRBD2. The length of the CDR3 is 16 residues. The trim removed 3 bases at V and 4 bases at J, leaving 12 bases unmatched. Germline V gene data show CDR1 as KGHSH and CDR2 as LQKENI. The CDR3 DNA reads TGTGCCAGCTCACCTACTTCCAGGACTAGAAGGTACGAGCAGTACTTC. As protein: CASSPTSRTRRYEQYF.

This clonotype was recorded at least ten times. The chain has TRBV5-1 and TRBJ2-1, with a tentative D call TRBD2 (5 bases). The CDR3 is 15 residues long. Germline assignment: CDR1 SGHRS and CDR2 YFSETQ. V was shortened by 0 bases and J by 5 bases, with 12 bases between the two germline ends. The CDR3 here is CASSLAVASNNEQFF. The DNA for the CDR3 is TGCGCCAGCAGCTTGGCGGTAGCGTCCAACAATGAGCAGTTCTTC.

This clonotype showed up many times. This sequence joins TRBV5-1 and TRBJ2-7; a possible D gene is TRBD2 (6 bases). CDR1 is SGHRS, CDR2 YFSETQ, per germline. The CDR3 contains 16 residues. V shed 4 bases and J shed 5 bases, with 22 bases lying between them. The CDR3 is CASSANPGLALNEQYF. The CDR3 DNA reads as TGCGCCAGCAGCGCCAATCCGGGACTTGCCCTAAACGAGCAGTACTTC.

This clonotype was found many times. The gene calls are TRBV5-1 and TRBJ2-1; D gene unclear. Germline values: CDR1 SGHRS, CDR2 YFSETQ. This CDR3 is built from 14 residues. Trimming removed 4 bases from V and 8 bases from J, with 16 bases in between. CDR3 DNA: TGCGCCAGCAGCATTCGACGCGAAAAGGATGAGCAGTTCTTC. Its protein product is CASSIRREKDEQFF.

Concerning this clonotype: This may be a read error: a much more frequent sequence differs by one nucleotide. Given the absence of the conserved phenylalanine or tryptophan at the CDR3 end, a read error is likely. The V gene is TRBV28, the J gene TRBJ1-5, with D perhaps matching TRBD1 (5 bases). The length of the CDR3 is 14 residues. Germline V lookup: CDR1 MDHEN, CDR2 SYDVKM. V lost 2 bases, J lost 5 bases, and 10 bases lay in between. The CDR3 sequence: CASSLGGFDQPQHS. The CDR3 coding sequence is TGTGCCAGCAGTTTAGGGGGTTTTGATCAGCCCCAGCATTCT.

This clonotype was detected many times. This chain joins TRBV7-2 and TRBJ1-6; TRBD1 might be the D (6 bases). Trimming took 7 bases from V and 4 from J, leaving 20 bases between them. This CDR3 contains 17 residues. Germline V lookup: CDR1 SGHTA, CDR2 FQGNSA. DNA for the CDR3: TGTGCCAGCACCTCGACCTCGGAGGGACATTATAATTCACCCCTCCACTTT. It codes for CASTSTSEGHYNSPLHF.

This clonotype was seen ten or more times. The chain employs TRBV28 and TRBJ2-3; 7 bases align to TRBD2. This CDR3 contains 14 residues. J was trimmed by 1 base and V by 4 bases; bases with no gene match: 2. Germline CDR1 MDHEN, CDR2 SYDVKM. The CDR3 region is CASSSGGGTDTQYF. The CDR3 coding sequence is TGTGCCAGCAGTTCGGGAGGTGGCACAGATACGCAGTATTTT.

This chain joins TRBV5-8 and TRBJ2-1; the match to TRBD2 covers 8 bases. With V trimmed by 4 bases and J by 5 bases, 17 bases remained unmatched. Germline lookup yields CDR1 SGHTS and CDR2 YDEGEE. The CDR3 totals 18 residues. The CDR3 sequence: CASSPGTVRLAGHNEQFF. CDR3 in DNA: TGTGCCAGCAGCCCGGGGACGGTACGTCTAGCGGGTCACAATGAGCAGTTCTTC. Full variable domain (missing parts from reference TRBV5-8 and TRBJ2-1): EAGVTQSPTHLIKTRGQQATLRCSPISGHTSVYWYQQALGLGLQFLLWYDEGEERNRGNFPPRFSGRQFPNYSSELNVNALELEDSALYLCASSPGTVRLAGHNEQFFGPGTRLTVL.

This chain joins TRBV20-1 and TRBJ2-5; D unclear. CDR3 length: 13 residues. V was pared by 7 bases and J by 5 bases, with 17 bases between. In germline, CDR1 is DFQATT, CDR2 SNEGSKA (reference sequence). The CDR3 DNA reads TGCAGTGTCAGTCCCACCACCGAGGAGACCCAGTACTTC. Its protein product is CSVSPTTEETQYF.

The sample holds many counts of this clonotype. The J gene is TRBJ2-3, the V gene TRBV6-1; 11 bases align to TRBD2. There are 16 residues in the CDR3. The germline gives CDR1 MNHNS, CDR2 SASEGT. After removal of 3 bases from V and 1 base from J, the junction contained 3 bases not matched to a gene. The CDR3 nucleotides are TGTGCCAGCAGTGAGGGACTAGCGGTCCGCACAGATACGCAGTATTTT. As protein: CASSEGLAVRTDTQYF.

This clonotype was seen repeatedly, ten times or more. The chain recombines TRBV28 with TRBJ2-7; TRBD2 might be the D (5 bases). The germline V gene has CDR1 MDHEN and CDR2 SYDVKM. The CDR3 contains 12 residues. V shed 8 bases and J shed 3 bases, with 11 bases lying between them. CDR3 coding DNA: TGTGCCAGCCGAGCGGTACGCTACGAGCAGTACTTC. This codes for CASRAVRYEQYF.

Many counts were recorded for this clonotype. The CDR3 region has the DNA TGTGCCAGCAGTTTACGTCTGACCAAGCGGGTCCAAGAGACCCAGTACTTC. Its protein product is CASSLRLTKRVQETQYF. J is TRBJ2-5 and V is TRBV28, with a possible D match to TRBD2 (6 bases). The CDR3 is 17 amino acids. Germline assignment: CDR1 MDHEN and CDR2 SYDVKM. V lost 2 bases to trimming and J lost 1 base, with 17 bases between them.

As concerns this clonotype: It may be a read error: a sequence one base away is much more abundant. The chain links TRBV2 to TRBJ2-7; tentatively, D is TRBD1 or TRBD2 (5 bases each). Trimming removed 11 bases from V and 2 bases from J, with 28 bases in between. Germline lookup yields CDR1 SNHLY and CDR2 FYNNEI. The CDR3 is 17 residues long. As DNA, the CDR3 is TGTGCCGGCAACGAACTCCGGGACCGCCTACTCACCTACGAGCAGTACTTC. It is translated as CAGNELRDRLLTYEQYF. Together with reference TRBV2 and TRBJ2-7, the CDR3 gives the full variable domain: EPEVTQTPSHQVTQMGQEVILRCVPISNHLYFYWYRQILGQKVEFLVSFYNNEISEKSEIFDDQFSVERPDGSNFTLKIRSTKLEDSAMYFCAGNELRDRLLTYEQYFGPGTRLTVT.

This clonotype came up many times. The V call is TRBV3-1, the J call TRBJ1-1; 9 nucleotides agree with TRBD1. CDR3 length: 13 residues. Germline CDR1 is LGHDT and CDR2 is YNNKEL (reference sequence). V shed 11 bases and J 2 bases; nucleotides not matched to a gene: 6. Here the CDR3 reads CASGTGPNTEAFF. CDR3 nucleotide sequence: TGTGCCTCGGGGACAGGGCCCAACACTGAAGCTTTCTTT.

This chain uses TRBV6-1 with TRBJ2-7; D unclear. Germline assignment: CDR1 MNHNS and CDR2 SASEGT. The germline V and J ends were trimmed by 3 bases and 6 bases, with 9 bases remaining between them. This CDR3 is 12 amino acids long. The DNA of the CDR3 is TGTGCCAGCAGTGATCTTGGGTTCGAGCAGTACTTC. This encodes CASSDLGFEQYF.

This clonotype was counted at least ten times. The chain recombines TRBV14 with TRBJ2-1; D ambiguous. CDR3 length: 13 residues. Germline CDR1 reads SGHDN; CDR2 reads FVKESK. The V and J ends lost 5 bases and 10 bases respectively, with 15 bases between them. CDR3: CASSLTLDGEQFF. The CDR3 DNA is TGTGCCAGCAGCTTAACCTTGGATGGGGAGCAGTTCTTC. Filled out from reference TRBV14 and TRBJ2-1, the complete variable domain reads EAGVTQFPSHSVIEKGQTVTLRCDPISGHDNLYWYRRVMGKEIKFLLHFVKESKQDESGMPNNRFLAERTGGTYSTLKVQPAELEDSGVYFCASSLTLDGEQFFGPGTRLTVL.

This clonotype was observed many times. The chain has TRBV7-2 and TRBJ1-2; D is possibly TRBD1 (5 bases). The germline gives CDR1 SGHTA, CDR2 FQGNSA. The CDR3 consists of 14 residues. The V end lost 5 bases, the J end lost 4 bases, and 14 bases lay between the germline ends. CDR3 nucleotide sequence: TGTGCCAGCAGCCCAGGGTGGCAGCTCTATGGCTACACCTTC. Translating gives CASSPGWQLYGYTF. Variable domain in full (rest from reference TRBV7-2 and TRBJ1-2): GAGVSQSPSNKVTEKGKDVELRCDPISGHTALYWYRQSLGQGLEFLIYFQGNSAPDKSGLPSDRFSAERTGGSVSTLTIQRTQQEDSAVYLCASSPGWQLYGYTFGSGTRLTVV.

This clonotype was counted between two and nine times. The chain employs TRBV19 and TRBJ2-1; D is unresolved. V lost 5 bases and J 8 bases, leaving 7 bases between the germline ends. The CDR3 is 11 residues long. Germline values: CDR1 LNHDA, CDR2 SQIVND (reference sequence). CDR3 protein: CASSQDYEQFF. The CDR3 DNA sequence: TGTGCCAGTAGTCAGGATTATGAGCAGTTCTTC.

This clonotype was seen only a few times. J is TRBJ2-5 and V is TRBV5-1; 7 bases align to TRBD1. CDR1 SGHRS and CDR2 YFSETQ come from the germline V gene. Trimming removed 3 bases from V and 4 bases from J; junction bases left unmatched: 9. This CDR3 contains 15 residues. Here the CDR3 DNA reads TGCGCCAGCAGCTCGTCGTCGGACAGGAGAGAGACCCAGTACTTC. It encodes CASSSSSDRRETQYF.

This clonotype was seen a handful of times. V gene TRBV5-5 combines with J gene TRBJ2-2; TRBD2 aligns across 11 bases. Looked up from germline, CDR1 is SGHKS and CDR2 is YYEKEE (reference sequence). This CDR3 has 16 residues. J gave up 5 bases and V 4 bases, and 7 bases lay outside the gene matches. CDR3 region: CASSVVGLAVTGELFF. CDR3 in DNA: TGTGCCAGCAGCGTTGTGGGACTAGCGGTTACCGGGGAGCTGTTTTTT. Using reference TRBV5-5 and TRBJ2-2 for the parts outside the CDR3, the full variable domain is DAGVTQSPTHLIKTRGQQVTLRCSPISGHKSVSWYQQVLGQGPQFIFQYYEKEERGRGNFPDRFSARQFPNYSSELNVNALLLGDSALYLCASSVVGLAVTGELFFGEGSRLTVL.

CDR3 sequence reads: CASSVGGGANYGYTF. The CDR3 DNA reads as TGTGCCAGCAGCGTAGGGGGAGGGGCGAACTATGGCTACACCTTC. The chain couples TRBV9 to TRBJ1-2; TRBD1 is a possible D gene (5 bases). CDR1 SGDLS and CDR2 YYNGEE come from the germline V gene. V lost 0 bases and J lost 2, with 11 bases in between. This CDR3 has 15 residues.

CDR3: CASSQYPGTVHYGYTF. CDR3 nucleotide sequence: TGTGCCAGCAGCCAATATCCCGGGACAGTTCACTATGGCTACACCTTC. The chain has TRBV4-2 and TRBJ1-2; 7 nucleotides align to TRBD1. The CDR3 loop spans 16 amino acids. V shed 2 bases, J shed 3 bases, and the junction held 9 bases outside the gene matches. CDR1 is LGHNA and CDR2 is YNFKEQ in the germline V gene.

This clonotype occurred many times. The V call is TRBV28, the J call TRBJ1-5; TRBD1 agrees at 11 bases. Germline assignment: CDR1 MDHEN and CDR2 SYDVKM. With 5 bases clipped from V and 7 bases from J, the junction kept 7 bases outside the gene matches. The CDR3 consists of 15 residues. The CDR3 sequence: CASSQRTGGWQPQHF. CDR3 in DNA: TGTGCCAGCAGTCAGAGGACAGGGGGCTGGCAGCCCCAGCATTTT.